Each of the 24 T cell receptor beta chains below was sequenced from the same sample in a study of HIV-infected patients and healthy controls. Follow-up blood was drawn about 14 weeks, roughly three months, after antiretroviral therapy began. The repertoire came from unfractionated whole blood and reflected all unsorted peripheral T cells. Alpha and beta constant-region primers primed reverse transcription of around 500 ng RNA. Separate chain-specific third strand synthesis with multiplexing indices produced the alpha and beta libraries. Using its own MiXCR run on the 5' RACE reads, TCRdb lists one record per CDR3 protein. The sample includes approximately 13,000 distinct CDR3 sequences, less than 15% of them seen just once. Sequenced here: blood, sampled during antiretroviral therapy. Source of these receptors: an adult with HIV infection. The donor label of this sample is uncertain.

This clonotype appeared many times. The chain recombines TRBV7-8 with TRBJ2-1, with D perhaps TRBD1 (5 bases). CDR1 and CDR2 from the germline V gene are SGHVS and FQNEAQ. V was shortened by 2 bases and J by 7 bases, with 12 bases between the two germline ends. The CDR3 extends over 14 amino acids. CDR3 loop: CASSLSKGWNEQFF. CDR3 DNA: TGTGCCAGCAGCTTATCGAAGGGGTGGAATGAGCAGTTCTTC.

The CDR3 reads CATSLFQTSGSKDEQFF. The CDR3 region has the DNA TGTGCCACCAGTCTGTTCCAGACTAGCGGGAGTAAGGATGAGCAGTTCTTC. This chain joins TRBV24-1 and TRBJ2-1, with 12 bases matching TRBD2. V was pared by 6 bases and J by 8 bases, with 13 bases of the junction left unmatched. The CDR3 loop spans 17 amino acids. Germline V gene lookup returns CDR1 KGHDR and CDR2 SFDVKD.

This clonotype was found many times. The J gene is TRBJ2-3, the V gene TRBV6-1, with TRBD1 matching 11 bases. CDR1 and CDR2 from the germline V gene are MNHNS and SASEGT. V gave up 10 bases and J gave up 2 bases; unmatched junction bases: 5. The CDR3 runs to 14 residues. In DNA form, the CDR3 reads TGTGCCACTCAGGGACAGGGGGACACAGATACGCAGTATTTT. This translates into CATQGQGDTDTQYF.

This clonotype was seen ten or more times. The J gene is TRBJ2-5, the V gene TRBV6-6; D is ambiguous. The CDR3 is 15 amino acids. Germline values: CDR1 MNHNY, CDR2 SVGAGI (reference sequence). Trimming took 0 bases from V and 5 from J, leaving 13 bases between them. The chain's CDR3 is CASSYSEESGETQYF. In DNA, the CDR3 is TGTGCCAGCAGTTACTCGGAAGAGTCCGGGGAGACCCAGTACTTC.

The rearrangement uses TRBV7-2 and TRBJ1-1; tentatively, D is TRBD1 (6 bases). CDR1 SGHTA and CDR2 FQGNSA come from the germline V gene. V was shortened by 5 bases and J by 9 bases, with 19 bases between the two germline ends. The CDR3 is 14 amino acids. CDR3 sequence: CASSNDPTGNKAFF. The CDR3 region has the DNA TGTGCCAGCAGCAATGACCCGACAGGCAACAAAGCTTTCTTT.

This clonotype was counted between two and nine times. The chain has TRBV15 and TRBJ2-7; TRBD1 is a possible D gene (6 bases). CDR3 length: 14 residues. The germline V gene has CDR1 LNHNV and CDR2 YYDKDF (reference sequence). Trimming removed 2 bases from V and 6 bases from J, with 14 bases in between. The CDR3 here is CATSRRRGIGEQYF. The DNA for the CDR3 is TGTGCCACCAGCAGACGCAGGGGTATCGGCGAGCAGTACTTC. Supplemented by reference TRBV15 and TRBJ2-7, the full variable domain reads DAMVIQNPRYQVTQFGKPVTLSCSQTLNHNVMYWYQQKSSQAPKLLFHYYDKDFNNEADTPDNFQSRRPNTSFCFLDIRSPGLGDTAMYLCATSRRRGIGEQYFGPGTRLTVT.

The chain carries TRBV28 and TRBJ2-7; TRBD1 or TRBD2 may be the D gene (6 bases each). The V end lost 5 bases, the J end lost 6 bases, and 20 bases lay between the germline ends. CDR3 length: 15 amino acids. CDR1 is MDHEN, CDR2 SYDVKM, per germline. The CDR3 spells CASSLPGGTTGEQYF. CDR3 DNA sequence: TGTGCCAGCAGTCTCCCCGGGGGCACTACGGGCGAGCAGTACTTC. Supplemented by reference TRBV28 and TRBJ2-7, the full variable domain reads DVKVTQSSRYLVKRTGEKVFLECVQDMDHENMFWYRQDPGLGLRLIYFSYDVKMKEKGDIPEGYSVSREKKERFSLILESASTNQTSMYLCASSLPGGTTGEQYFGPGTRLTVT.

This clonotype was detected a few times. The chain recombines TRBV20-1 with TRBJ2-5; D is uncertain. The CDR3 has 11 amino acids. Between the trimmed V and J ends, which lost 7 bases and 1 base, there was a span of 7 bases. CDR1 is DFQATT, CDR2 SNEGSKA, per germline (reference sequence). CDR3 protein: CSGTVQETQYF. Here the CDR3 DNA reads TGCAGTGGCACTGTCCAAGAGACCCAGTACTTC.

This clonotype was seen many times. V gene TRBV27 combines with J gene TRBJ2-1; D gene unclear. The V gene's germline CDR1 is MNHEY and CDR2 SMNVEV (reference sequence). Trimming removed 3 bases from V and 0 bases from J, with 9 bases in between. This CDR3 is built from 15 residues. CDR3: CASSFPASSYNEQFF. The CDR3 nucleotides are TGTGCCAGCAGTTTCCCGGCGAGCTCCTACAATGAGCAGTTCTTC.

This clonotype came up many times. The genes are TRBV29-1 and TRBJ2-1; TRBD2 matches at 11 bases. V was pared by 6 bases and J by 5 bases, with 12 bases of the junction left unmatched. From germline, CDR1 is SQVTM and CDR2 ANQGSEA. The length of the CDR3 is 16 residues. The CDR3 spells CSVAPGLAVLHNEQFF. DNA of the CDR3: TGCAGCGTAGCCCCGGGACTAGCGGTACTTCACAATGAGCAGTTCTTC.

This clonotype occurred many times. The CDR3 region has the DNA TGTGCCAGCAGCTTAGTTGTGATAGAGACCCAGTACTTC. It translates to CASSLVVIETQYF. The rearrangement joins TRBV11-2 to TRBJ2-5; D is unclear. The CDR3 has 13 residues. CDR1 is SGHAT and CDR2 is FQNNGV in the germline V gene. Trimming removed 1 base at V and 4 bases at J, with 7 bases between.

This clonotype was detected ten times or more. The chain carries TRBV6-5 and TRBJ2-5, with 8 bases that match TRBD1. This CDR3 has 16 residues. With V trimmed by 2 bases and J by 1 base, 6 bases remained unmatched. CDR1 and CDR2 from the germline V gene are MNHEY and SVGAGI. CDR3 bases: TGTGCCAGCAGTTACGGGGCAGGGGGCTTCCAAGAGACCCAGTACTTC. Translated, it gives CASSYGAGGFQETQYF.

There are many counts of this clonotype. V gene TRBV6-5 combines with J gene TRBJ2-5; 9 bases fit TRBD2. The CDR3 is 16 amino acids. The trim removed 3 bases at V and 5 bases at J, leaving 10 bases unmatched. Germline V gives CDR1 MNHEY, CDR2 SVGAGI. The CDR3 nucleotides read TGTGCCAGCAGTTATGGAGGTAGCGGGAGTTTGGAGACCCAGTACTTC. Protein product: CASSYGGSGSLETQYF.

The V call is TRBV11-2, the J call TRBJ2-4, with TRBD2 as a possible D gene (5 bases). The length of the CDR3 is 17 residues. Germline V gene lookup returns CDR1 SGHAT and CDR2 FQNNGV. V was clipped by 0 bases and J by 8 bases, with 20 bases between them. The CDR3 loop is CASSLEGRKLTPDIQYF. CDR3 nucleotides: TGTGCCAGCAGCTTAGAAGGGAGAAAGTTAACTCCAGACATTCAGTACTTC. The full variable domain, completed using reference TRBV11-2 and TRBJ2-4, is EAGVAQSPRYKIIEKRQSVAFWCNPISGHATLYWYQQILGQGPKLLIQFQNNGVVDDSQLPKDRFSAERLKGVDSTLKIQPAKLEDSAVYLCASSLEGRKLTPDIQYFGAGTRLSVL.

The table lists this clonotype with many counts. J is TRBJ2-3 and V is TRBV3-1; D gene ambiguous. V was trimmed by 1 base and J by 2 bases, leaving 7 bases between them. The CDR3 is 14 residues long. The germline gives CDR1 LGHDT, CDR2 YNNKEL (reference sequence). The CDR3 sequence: CASSQVIHTDTQYF. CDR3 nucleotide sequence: TGTGCCAGCAGCCAAGTAATTCACACAGATACGCAGTATTTT.

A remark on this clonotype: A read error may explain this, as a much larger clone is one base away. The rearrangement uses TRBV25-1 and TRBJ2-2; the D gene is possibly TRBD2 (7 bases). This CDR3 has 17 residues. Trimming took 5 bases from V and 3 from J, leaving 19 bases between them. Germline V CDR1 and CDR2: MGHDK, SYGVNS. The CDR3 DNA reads TGTGCCAGCAGTTTCCTCGGGGGGCGGGACCACACCGGGGAGCTGTTTTTT. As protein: CASSFLGGRDHTGELFF.

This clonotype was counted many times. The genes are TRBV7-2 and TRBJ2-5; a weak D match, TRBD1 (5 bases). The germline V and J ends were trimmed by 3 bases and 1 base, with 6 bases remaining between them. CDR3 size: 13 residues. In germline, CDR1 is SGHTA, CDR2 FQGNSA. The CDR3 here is CASSFDSQETQYF. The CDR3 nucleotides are TGTGCCAGCAGCTTCGACAGCCAAGAGACCCAGTACTTC.

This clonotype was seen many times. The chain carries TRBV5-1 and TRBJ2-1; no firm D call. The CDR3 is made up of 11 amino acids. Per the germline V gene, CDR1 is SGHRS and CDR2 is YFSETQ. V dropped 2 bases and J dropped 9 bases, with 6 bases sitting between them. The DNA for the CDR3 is TGCGCCAGCAGCTTAGTTGGTGAGCAGTTCTTC. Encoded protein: CASSLVGEQFF. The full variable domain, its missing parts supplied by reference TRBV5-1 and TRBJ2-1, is KAGVTQTPRYLIKTRGQQVTLSCSPISGHRSVSWYQQTPGQGLQFLFEYFSETQRNKGNFPGRFSGRQFSNSRSEMNVSTLELGDSALYLCASSLVGEQFFGPGTRLTVL.

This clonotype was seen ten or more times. The CDR3 DNA reads as TGTGCCACCCGTTCCTCCTACGAGCAGTACTTC. Translation gives CATRSSYEQYF. The chain recombines TRBV6-5 with TRBJ2-7, with D hard to call. This CDR3 contains 11 residues. The germline CDR1 and CDR2 sequences are MNHEY and SVGAGI. Trimming took off 10 bases at V and 0 bases at J, with 7 bases between the two ends.

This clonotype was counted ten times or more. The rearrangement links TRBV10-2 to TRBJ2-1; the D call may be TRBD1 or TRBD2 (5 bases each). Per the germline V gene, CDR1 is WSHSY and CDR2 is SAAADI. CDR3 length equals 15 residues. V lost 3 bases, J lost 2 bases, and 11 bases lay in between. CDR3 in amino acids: CASSDRGEPYNEQFF. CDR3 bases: TGCGCCAGCAGTGATAGAGGGGAGCCCTACAATGAGCAGTTCTTC.

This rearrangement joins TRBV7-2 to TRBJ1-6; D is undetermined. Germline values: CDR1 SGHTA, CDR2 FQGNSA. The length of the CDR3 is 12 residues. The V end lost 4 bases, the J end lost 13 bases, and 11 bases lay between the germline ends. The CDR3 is CASSSNTRPLHF. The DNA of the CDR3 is TGTGCCAGCAGCTCCAATACACGGCCCCTCCACTTT.

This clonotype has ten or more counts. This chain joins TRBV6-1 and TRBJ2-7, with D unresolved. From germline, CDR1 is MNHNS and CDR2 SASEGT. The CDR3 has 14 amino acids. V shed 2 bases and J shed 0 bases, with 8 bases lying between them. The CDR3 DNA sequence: TGTGCCAGCAGTGAATTTAAGGTCTCCTACGAGCAGTACTTC. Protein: CASSEFKVSYEQYF.

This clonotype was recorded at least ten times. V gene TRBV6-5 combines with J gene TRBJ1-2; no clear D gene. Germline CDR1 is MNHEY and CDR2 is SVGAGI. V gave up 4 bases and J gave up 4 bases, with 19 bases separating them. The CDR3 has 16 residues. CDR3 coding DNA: TGTGCCAGCAGTTCCCTTGGTACACGTCAGCGCTATGGCTACACCTTC. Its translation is CASSSLGTRQRYGYTF.

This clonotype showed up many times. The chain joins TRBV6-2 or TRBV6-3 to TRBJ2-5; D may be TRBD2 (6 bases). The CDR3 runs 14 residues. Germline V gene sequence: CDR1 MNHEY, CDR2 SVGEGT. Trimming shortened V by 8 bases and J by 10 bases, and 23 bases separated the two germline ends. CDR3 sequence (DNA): TGTGCCAGCGACCCTTCGTTAGGAGGGGATGACCAGTACTTC. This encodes CASDPSLGGDDQYF.